The rows below give T cell receptor beta chains drawn from one sample of a study of T cells in localized non-small cell lung cancer. Some clones are missing from TCRdb's copy, which holds only in-frame ones; the method was immunoSEQ multiplex PCR. The sample yields fewer than 45,000 clones, approximately 86% seen once. Material: peripheral blood, obtained before any cancer treatment. The origin of the receptors is a man aged 35 to 70 with stage I lung adenocarcinoma. CDR3s include the opening cysteine and the closing phenylalanine or tryptophan. D genes are given only for firm matches. Size is stated for part of the rows, as once, few or many counts, or as a class when the clone is expanded.

cdr3_nt	cdr3_aa	clone_size	j_call	v_call	d_call
TGTGCCATGGGGGCCCAAGCGGAGGTACCCTCCCAGCAGTACTTC	CAMGAQAEVPSQQYF	NA	TRBJ2-7	TRBV10-3	NA
TGTGCCAGCAGTTTGGGGGGAGGTATCTCCTACGAGCAGTACTTC	CASSLGGGISYEQYF	NA	TRBJ2-7	TRBV28	NA
TGTGCCAGCAGCTTATCTGTTGCGGGGCCCCTTTCCGCCCAGTTCTTC	CASSLSVAGPLSAQFF	NA	TRBJ2-1	TRBV7-2	NA
TGTGCCAGCAGCTTAGGAGCGGGAGGGGTCAGCGCCGGGGAGCTGTTTTTT	CASSLGAGGVSAGELFF	NA	TRBJ2-2	TRBV7-2	TRBD2
TGTGCCAGCCATAAACCGGGGACAGGGGGCACCGGGGAGCTGTTTTTT	CASHKPGTGGTGELFF	NA	TRBJ2-2	TRBV18	TRBD1
TGCAGCGCTAGGGACAACCACCGCGGCGAGCAGTACTTC	CSARDNHRGEQYF	NA	TRBJ2-7	TRBV29-1	NA
TGTGCCAGTAGTACGCCCGGGACTAGCGGGAGTTTAAACCCCCTGGGATATAATGAGCAGTTCTTC	CASSTPGTSGSLNPLGYNEQFF	NA	TRBJ2-1	TRBV19	TRBD2
TGTGCCAGCAGCTTCCAGACGGGTGGATCTGGAAACACCATATATTTT	CASSFQTGGSGNTIYF	NA	TRBJ1-3	TRBV7-2	NA
TGTGCCAGCAGCTCGCGGGAGGATGAGCAGTTCTTC	CASSSREDEQFF	NA	TRBJ2-1	TRBV7-8	TRBD2
TGTGCCAGCAGTTGGCAATCTCACACCGGGGAGCTGTTTTTT	CASSWQSHTGELFF	NA	TRBJ2-2	TRBV27	NA
TGTGCCAGCAGAGAGGACAGGGGCGAGCAGTACTTC	CASREDRGEQYF	NA	TRBJ2-7	TRBV6-6	TRBD1
TGTGCCAGCAGCTTATTCGAGGGAAGCAATGAGCAGTTCTTC	CASSLFEGSNEQFF	once	TRBJ2-1	TRBV7-9	NA
TGCGCCAGCAGCCAAGTGAGGACGGGAAGCTCTGGAAACACCATATATTTT	CASSQVRTGSSGNTIYF	NA	TRBJ1-3	TRBV4-3	NA
TGTGCCAGCAGCTCCGGGGGCGGGGGCTTTGAAGCTTTCTTT	CASSSGGGGFEAFF	NA	TRBJ1-1	TRBV7-6	NA
TGTGCCAGCAGCTCCAGCGACTTC	CASSSSDF	NA	TRBJ2-7	TRBV12-1	NA
TGTGCCAGCGGATCCCTATGGACAGCTACTTCCTACGAGCAGTACTTC	CASGSLWTATSYEQYF	NA	TRBJ2-7	TRBV6-6	NA
TGCGCCAGCAGCCGACTAGCGGGAGGCCTGGGCACAGATACGCAGTATTTT	CASSRLAGGLGTDTQYF	NA	TRBJ2-3	TRBV4-1	TRBD2
TGTGCCAGCAGCTCCGGGACTCAGCAGTTCTTC	CASSSGTQQFF	NA	TRBJ2-1	TRBV7-3	NA
TGTGCCAGCAGCAGAGGACAGACTAGCCAAGAGACCCAGTACTTC	CASSRGQTSQETQYF	NA	TRBJ2-5	TRBV6-1	NA
TGTGCCAGCTCTCATTATTCCGGGACAGAGTCTAGCAATCAGCCCCAGCATTTT	CASSHYSGTESSNQPQHF	NA	TRBJ1-5	TRBV18	TRBD1
TGTGCCAGCAGCGTCCTGGGGACTGAAGCTTTCTTT	CASSVLGTEAFF	once	TRBJ1-1	TRBV6-6	NA
TGTGCCAGTTGGTGGGCCGCGAACACCGGGGAGCTGTTTTTT	CASWWAANTGELFF	NA	TRBJ2-2	TRBV6-5	NA
TGTGCCAGCAGCTTGACTCGGGTAGCGGGAGATACAAAAGAGACCCAGTACTTC	CASSLTRVAGDTKETQYF	NA	TRBJ2-5	TRBV7-9	TRBD2
TGTGCCTGGAGGGGGACAGGGCTCAATGAGCAGTTCTTC	CAWRGTGLNEQFF	NA	TRBJ2-1	TRBV30	TRBD1
TGTGCCAGCAGCTCCCACGAACTAGCGGGAGCCCGGTCGGAGCAGTTCTTC	CASSSHELAGARSEQFF	once	TRBJ2-1	TRBV7-9	TRBD2
TGTGCCAGCTCACCATTGGGAGAGACCCAGTACTTC	CASSPLGETQYF	once	TRBJ2-5	TRBV18	NA
TGTGCCAGCAGTTACTCGAAATCGGTGGGAGCTTTCTTT	CASSYSKSVGAFF	NA	TRBJ1-1	TRBV6-5	NA
TGTGCCAGCAGTTATTCCGGGACAGGGGGCTATGGCTACACCTTC	CASSYSGTGGYGYTF	NA	TRBJ1-2	TRBV7-9	TRBD1
TGTGCCAGCAGAGGGGGGACAGGGGGCCCCTACGAGCAGTACTTC	CASRGGTGGPYEQYF	NA	TRBJ2-7	TRBV27	TRBD1
TGTGCCTGGAGTTCAGGGTTTGGCACTGAAGCTTTCTTT	CAWSSGFGTEAFF	NA	TRBJ1-1	TRBV30	NA
TGTGCCAGTAGTTCCCAAGGGGGAGGCTATGGCTACACCTTC	CASSSQGGGYGYTF	few	TRBJ1-2	TRBV19	NA
TGTGCCAGCAGTTTAGTAGGGGGCTCTGGGGCCAACGTCCTGACTTTC	CASSLVGGSGANVLTF	NA	TRBJ2-6	TRBV27	NA
TGTGCCTGGAGCGGGGGAAGTATCGAAGCTTTCTTT	CAWSGGSIEAFF	few	TRBJ1-1	TRBV30	NA
TGTGCCAGCAGCCCAATGGCCGCCGGGTCCCAAGAGACCCAGTACTTC	CASSPMAAGSQETQYF	NA	TRBJ2-5	TRBV7-2	NA
TGTGCCAGCCTTACAGGGCCCAGAAACACCATATATTTT	CASLTGPRNTIYF	NA	TRBJ1-3	TRBV28	NA
TGTGCCAGCAGGGGCCACAGGGGTGGGGACGAGCAGTACTTC	CASRGHRGGDEQYF	NA	TRBJ2-7	TRBV2	TRBD1
TGTGCCAGTAGTACTTACGGGACAGGGAGCACAGATACGCAGTATTTT	CASSTYGTGSTDTQYF	NA	TRBJ2-3	TRBV19	TRBD1
TGTGCCAGCAGCTTAGTGACAGCTAACTATGGCTACACCTTC	CASSLVTANYGYTF	NA	TRBJ1-2	TRBV7-9	NA
TGTGCCAGCAGCTTAGATCCGGGGGCGGTGACTGAAGCTTTCTTT	CASSLDPGAVTEAFF	NA	TRBJ1-1	TRBV11-2	NA
TGTGCCAGCAGCAATAGGTGGACAGTACTAAACCCTTGGAGCTCTGGAAACACCATATATTTT	CASSNRWTVLNPWSSGNTIYF	NA	TRBJ1-3	TRBV21-1	NA
TGTGCCAGCAGCCAAGATGGGGGGTACAGCGGGAGAGAGACCCAGTACTTC	CASSQDGGYSGRETQYF	NA	TRBJ2-5	TRBV4-2	TRBD2
TGTGCCACCAGCAGGGCCACCCAGGGAAGGCAGGTCCCTGGTGGCTACACCTTC	CATSRATQGRQVPGGYTF	NA	TRBJ1-2	TRBV15	NA
TGCAGCGTTGCGTGGACAGGGGCCTACAATGAGCAGTTCTTC	CSVAWTGAYNEQFF	NA	TRBJ2-1	TRBV29-1	TRBD1
TGTGCCAGCTCTCCCCCAGAGGGGTTAGATACGCAGTATTTT	CASSPPEGLDTQYF	NA	TRBJ2-3	TRBV18	NA
TGTGCCAGCTCACCACGGCTACAAGAGACCCAGTACTTC	CASSPRLQETQYF	NA	TRBJ2-5	TRBV18	NA